A selection of T cell receptor beta chains follows, all from one sample in a study of metastatic and nonmetastatic thyroid tumors. TCRdb re-clonotyped the PCR reads via MiXCR. The sample contains about 69,000 clones, over 12% of which appear only once. The sample taken for sequencing was blood. The source is a male donor with papillary thyroid cancer or a benign thyroid nodule (not recorded which). Some clones in this sample may be carry-over from other donors' samples. CDR3s include the opening cysteine and the closing phenylalanine or tryptophan. Fields, in order: V gene, J gene, clone size, D gene, CDR3 protein, CDR3 DNA. A D gene is named only where the DNA matches it firmly. Rows give clone size only sometimes, using once, few, many, or a class for an expanded clone.

TRBV6-4	TRBJ1-1	many	-	CASRPRGERNTEAFF	TGTGCCAGCAGACCACGGGGCGAAAGGAACACTGAAGCTTTCTTT
TRBV5-1	TRBJ1-6	many	TRBD1	CASSLGEGGARNPPPHF	TGCGCCAGCAGCTTGGGTGAAGGGGGCGCGAGGAATCCACCCCCCCACTTT
TRBV5-1	TRBJ1-2	-	TRBD1	CASSQQGSFGYTF	TGCGCCAGCAGCCAACAGGGGAGTTTCGGCTACACCTTC
TRBV10-3	TRBJ1-3	many	-	CAISAGNSGNTIYF	TGTGCCATCAGTGCAGGGAACTCTGGAAACACCATATATTTT
TRBV19	TRBJ2-2	many	-	CASIGRVNTGELFF	TGTGCCAGTATAGGCCGGGTGAACACCGGGGAGCTGTTTTTT
TRBV5-4	TRBJ1-2	many	-	CASSLAGVGGYTF	TGTGCCAGCAGCTTGGCGGGGGTTGGTGGCTACACCTTC
TRBV20-1	TRBJ2-5	many	-	CSASPSGEVETQYF	TGCAGTGCTAGTCCCTCAGGGGAGGTAGAGACCCAGTACTTC
TRBV7-2	TRBJ2-7	-	TRBD2	CASSLQAGANEQYF	TGTGCCAGCAGCTTACAAGCGGGAGCCAACGAGCAGTACTTC
TRBV4-1	TRBJ1-2	-	TRBD1	CASSRPQGDHGYTF	TGCGCCAGCAGCCGCCCACAGGGGGACCATGGCTACACCTTC
TRBV30	TRBJ1-2	-	-	CAWSVLSERGGYTF	TGTGCCTGGAGTGTGTTGAGCGAACGTGGGGGCTACACCTTC
TRBV6-1	TRBJ1-5	-	TRBD1	CASSLQGSGNQPQHF	TGTGCCAGCAGTTTACAGGGGTCGGGCAATCAGCCCCAGCATTTT
TRBV6-1	TRBJ1-6	medium-sized	-	CASSEADHYNSPLHF	TGTGCCAGCAGTGAAGCGGACCACTATAATTCACCCCTCCACTTT
TRBV5-4	TRBJ2-3	many	TRBD2	CASSKAGEDTQYF	TGTGCCAGCAGTAAAGCGGGAGAGGATACGCAGTATTTT
TRBV3-1	TRBJ1-1	few	-	CASSQGLPGTEAFF	TGTGCCAGCAGCCAGGGTCTTCCGGGGACTGAAGCTTTCTTT
TRBV25-1	TRBJ1-5	many	TRBD1	CASSEGTGGSQPQHF	TGTGCCAGCAGTGAAGGGACAGGGGGCTCTCAGCCCCAGCATTTT
TRBV6-1	TRBJ2-7	-	-	CASSSLANQYF	TGTGCCAGCAGTAGTCTAGCCAACCAGTACTTC
TRBV4-1	TRBJ2-1	-	-	CASSHGCRDEQFF	TGCGCCAGCAGCCACGGGTGTAGGGATGAGCAGTTCTTC
TRBV11-2	TRBJ2-3	many	TRBD2	CASSLVAGGRTDTQYF	TGTGCCAGCAGCCTTGTAGCGGGAGGCCGCACAGATACGCAGTATTTT
TRBV7-9	TRBJ2-1	many	TRBD2	CASGRGAQNEQFF	TGTGCCAGCGGGCGGGGGGCGCAGAATGAGCAGTTCTTC
TRBV10-2	TRBJ1-5	many	TRBD1	CASMDRGYSNQPQHF	TGCGCCAGCATGGACAGGGGTTATAGCAATCAGCCCCAGCATTTT
TRBV5-1	TRBJ1-3	many	-	CASQPTDSGNTIYF	TGCGCCAGTCAACCTACAGATTCTGGAAACACCATATATTTT
TRBV6-1	TRBJ2-3	many	-	CASSEGGTDTQYF	TGTGCCAGCAGTGAAGGAGGCACAGATACGCAGTATTTT
TRBV9	TRBJ1-4	many	-	CASSVDDTMTTNEKLFF	TGTGCCAGCAGCGTAGATGACACCATGACAACTAATGAAAAACTGTTTTTT
TRBV27	TRBJ2-5	many	-	CASSLSDQETQYF	TGTGCCAGCAGTTTGAGTGACCAAGAGACCCAGTACTTC
TRBV5-5	TRBJ1-3	-	-	CASSLSVQGSGNTIYF	TGTGCCAGCAGCTTATCAGTTCAGGGCTCTGGAAACACCATATATTTT
TRBV5-8	TRBJ2-3	-	-	CASSLAGDTDTQYF	TGTGCCAGCAGCTTGGCGGGAGACACAGATACGCAGTATTTT